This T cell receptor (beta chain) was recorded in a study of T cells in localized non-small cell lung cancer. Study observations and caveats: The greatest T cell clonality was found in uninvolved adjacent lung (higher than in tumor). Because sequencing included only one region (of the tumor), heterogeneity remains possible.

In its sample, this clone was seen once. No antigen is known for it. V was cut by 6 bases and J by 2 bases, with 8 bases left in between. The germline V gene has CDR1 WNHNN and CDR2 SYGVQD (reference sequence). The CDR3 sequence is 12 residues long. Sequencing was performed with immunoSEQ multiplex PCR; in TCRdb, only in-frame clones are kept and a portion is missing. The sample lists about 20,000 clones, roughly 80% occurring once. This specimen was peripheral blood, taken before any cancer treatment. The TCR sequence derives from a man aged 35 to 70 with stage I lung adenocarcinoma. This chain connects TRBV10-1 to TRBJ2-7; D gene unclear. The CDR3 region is CASRTIPYEQYF. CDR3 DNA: TGCGCCAGCAGAACTATTCCCTACGAGCAGTACTTC.